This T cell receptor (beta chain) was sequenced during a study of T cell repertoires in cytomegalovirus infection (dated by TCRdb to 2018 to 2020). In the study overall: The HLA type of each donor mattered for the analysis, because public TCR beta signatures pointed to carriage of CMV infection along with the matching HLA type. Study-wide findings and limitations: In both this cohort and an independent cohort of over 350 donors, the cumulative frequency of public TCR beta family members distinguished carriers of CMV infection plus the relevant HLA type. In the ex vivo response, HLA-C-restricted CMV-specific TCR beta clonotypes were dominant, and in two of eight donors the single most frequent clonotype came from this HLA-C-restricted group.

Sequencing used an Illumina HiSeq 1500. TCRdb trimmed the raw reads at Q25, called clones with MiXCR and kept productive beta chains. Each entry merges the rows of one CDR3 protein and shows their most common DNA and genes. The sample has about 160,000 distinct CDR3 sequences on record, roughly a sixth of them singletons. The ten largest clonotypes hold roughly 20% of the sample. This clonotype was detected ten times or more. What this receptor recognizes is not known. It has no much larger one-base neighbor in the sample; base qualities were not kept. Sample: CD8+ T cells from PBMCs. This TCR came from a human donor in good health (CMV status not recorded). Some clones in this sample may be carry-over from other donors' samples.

CDR3 sequence: CASSSTSGRYEQYV. Here is the DNA: TGTGCCAGCAGCTCTACTAGCGGGAGATACGAGCAGTACGTC. The receptor chain draws on TRBV7-8 and TRBJ2-7; TRBD2 matches 11 bases in the middle. The CDR3 starts with the cysteine, ends with the valine, and has 14 residues. CDR3 DNA is the only sequence kept; it has 42 bases, read in frame from the first base. CDR1 SGHVS and CDR2 FQNEAQ were looked up in the germline V gene. At the junction V is shortened by 4 bases and J by 4 bases; bases outside the gene matches: 3.